This T cell receptor beta chain was recorded in a study of blood T cell repertoires in COVID-19 (dated by TCRdb to about 2020). With regard to the full study: Samples covering the acute and convalescent phases of COVID-19 were provided by collaborators in the United States, Italy and Spain. The prospective study material was composed of cDNA or gDNA derived from T cells, B-cell-depleted T cells, or PBMCs. Subjects who had been exposed to COVID-19, were actively infected with it, or had recovered from it provided the deeply sampled blood TCRbeta repertoires that made up the dataset. A freely available public database, intended as a resource for researchers studying the immune response to SARS-CoV-2, is where the repertoires were released. The samples were drawn from the first 160 participants of the ongoing ImmuneRACE study and from over 950 subjects provided by 6 global collaborators. Sample metadata almost always included a de-identified subject ID, COVID-19 status, age in years and sex. Where available, HLA class I and class II types were obtained from metadata supplied by the sample provider rather than from assay-based typing.

The immunoSEQ Assay, a bias-controlled multiplex PCR, was used to amplify TCRbeta CDR3 regions from genomic DNA. For the original study's pipeline: Nucleated cell counts per sample were estimated from amplification of reference gene primers within the assay. To quantify the absolute abundance of each unique TCRbeta CDR3 rearrangement, sequence reads were collapsed and filtered. For each sample, productive Simpson clonality was calculated as the square root of Simpson's diversity index over productive rearrangements. TCRdb carries this immuneACCESS record with in-frame sequences only. Its versions omit some clonotypes, under half of them owing to an unresolved V gene in the studies checked, with the rest unexplained. V, J and clone size are taken as reported in that table, and D and trimming were inferred from the DNA itself. A total of about 85,000 clones appear in this sample, almost 90% of them only once. Of the sample, roughly 4.5% is held by the ten largest clones.

Whole blood was collected in K2EDTA tubes by collaborating institutions according to the institutions' own protocols. For TCRbeta analysis, collaborators shipped samples in one of three forms: frozen whole blood, isolated PBMCs, or DNA extracted from either of those sample types. The CDR3 goes from the cysteine to the phenylalanine over 18 residues. Only the CDR3 DNA is retained, 54 bases long and in frame from the first base. Germline trimming: 1 base from V, 6 bases from J; junction bases outside gene matches: 9. The CDR1 and CDR2 encoded by the germline V gene are LGHNA and YNFKEQ. Concerning this clone itself: It lacks a known antigen. Per-nucleotide qualities are absent, and no much larger clonotype sits a single base away.

Overall study results and their limits: How much clinical and demographic metadata was included differed by source and by participant, and the metadata was provided uncurated.

This clonotype was obtained from a woman of 80 years or more with active or convalescent COVID-19. The chain is made from TRBV4-2 and TRBJ2-4; TRBD2 matches 13 bases in the middle. Sequenced input: peripheral blood. The nucleotide sequence reads TGTGCCAGCAGCCAAGCCCCGGGGGGACTAGCGGGACTAAACATTCAGTACTTC. The resulting protein is CASSQAPGGLAGLNIQYF.